The 27 T cell receptor beta chains below come from one sample, sequenced in a study of blood T cell repertoires in COVID-19. Method: immunoSEQ multiplex PCR; TCRdb's copy keeps in-frame clones and lacks some. The sample has more than 65,000 clones; roughly 78% are singletons. The sample consisted of peripheral blood. These receptors came from a human donor in a cohort sampled during active COVID-19.

This chain links TRBV11-2 with TRBJ1-2; perhaps TRBD1 as D (6 bases). The germline V gene has CDR1 SGHAT and CDR2 FQNNGV. Trimming left V 3 bases short and J 7 bases short, with 9 bases between. The CDR3 totals 12 residues. In DNA form, the CDR3 reads TGTGCCAGCAGCTTCCAGGGGTCTGGCTACACCTTC. Protein product: CASSFQGSGYTF.

A word on this clone: The same CDR3 also results from other DNA sequences found in this sample. The chain has TRBV27 and TRBJ2-7; TRBD1 might be the D (5 bases). Trimming left V 5 bases short and J 3 bases short, with 11 bases between. The germline V gene has CDR1 MNHEY and CDR2 SMNVEV (reference sequence). The CDR3 consists of 13 residues. The CDR3 DNA reads as TGTGCCAGCAGTGCCATAGACAGCTACGAGCAGTACTTC. This encodes CASSAIDSYEQYF.

V and J are TRBV6-5 and TRBJ1-2; 7 nucleotides line up with TRBD1. With 6 bases clipped from V and 7 bases from J, the junction kept 8 bases outside the gene matches. The germline CDR1 and CDR2 sequences are MNHEY and SVGAGI. The CDR3 loop spans 13 amino acids. CDR3 sequence: CASRPLTGAGYTF. CDR3 nucleotides: TGTGCCAGCAGACCCCTTACAGGGGCTGGCTACACCTTC.

The V call is TRBV12-3 or TRBV12-4, the J call TRBJ1-2; 7 bases are a match to TRBD1. This CDR3 is built from 13 residues. V shed 5 bases, J shed 7 bases, and the junction held 7 bases outside the gene matches. The CDR3 coding sequence is TGTGCCAGCAGTCCCCGACAGGGTCGTGGCTACACCTTC. Protein sequence: CASSPRQGRGYTF.

The CDR3, as DNA: TGTGCCAGCAGTCCCAGGCCCTCTGGGGCCAACGTCCTGACTTTC. This encodes CASSPRPSGANVLTF. The chain has TRBV6-6 and TRBJ2-6, with unresolved D. Trimming stripped 5 bases from V and 0 bases from J, with 8 bases between. The CDR3 runs to 15 residues. Germline assignment: CDR1 MNHNY and CDR2 SVGAGI (reference sequence).

A few counts support this clone. V is TRBV10-3 and J is TRBJ2-7, with 7 bases aligning to TRBD1. J gave up 5 bases and V 0 bases, and 7 bases lay outside the gene matches. The germline V gene has CDR1 ENHRY and CDR2 SYGVKD. This CDR3 contains 15 residues. The CDR3 DNA reads TGTGCCATCAGTGAGTCCGCCAGGGGGAATGACGAGCAGTACTTC. It codes for CAISESARGNDEQYF.

The V call is TRBV7-8, the J call TRBJ1-1; tentatively, D is TRBD1 (6 bases). This CDR3 region has 15 residues. The germline V gene has CDR1 SGHVS and CDR2 FQNEAQ. Trimming stripped 4 bases from V and 0 bases from J, with 12 bases between. As DNA, the CDR3 is TGTGCCAGCAGCTACAGGACAGAAATGAACACTGAAGCTTTCTTT. It yields the protein CASSYRTEMNTEAFF.

The chain uses TRBV11-3 and TRBJ2-1, with 8 bases matching TRBD2. CDR3 length: 16 residues. The V gene's germline CDR1 is SGHNT and CDR2 YENEEA. V lost 2 bases, J lost 0 bases, and 3 bases stayed unmatched. The CDR3 here is CASSLTGTSSYNEQFF. The DNA of the CDR3 is TGTGCCAGCAGCTTAACAGGGACTAGCTCCTACAATGAGCAGTTCTTC.

The V call is TRBV27, the J call TRBJ1-1; D may be TRBD1 (5 bases). CDR1 is MNHEY, CDR2 SMNVEV, per germline (reference sequence). The V and J ends lost 0 bases and 1 base respectively, with 9 bases between them. The CDR3 sequence is 15 residues long. CDR3 protein: CASSLSFGQNTEAFF. CDR3 coding DNA: TGTGCCAGCAGTTTATCGTTCGGACAGAACACTGAAGCTTTCTTT.

The CDR3 protein is CASSHFERGGWETQYF. In DNA, the CDR3 is TGTGCCAGCAGCCATTTTGAGCGGGGGGGTTGGGAGACCCAGTACTTC. The chain employs TRBV3-1 (or the pseudogene TRBV3-2) and TRBJ2-5; 10 bases line up with TRBD2. The CDR3 is 16 amino acids. Germline V CDR1 and CDR2: LGHDT, YNNKEL (reference sequence). J lost 5 bases, V lost 3 bases, and 9 bases had no gene match.

The chain carries TRBV7-2 and TRBJ2-7; D might be TRBD1 (5 bases). Germline loops: CDR1 SGHTA, CDR2 FQGNSA. The V gene lost 1 base and the J gene lost 2 bases, with 12 bases spanning the gap. CDR3 length: 15 residues. The CDR3 is CASSLDWGNTYEQYF. DNA of the CDR3: TGTGCCAGCAGCTTAGATTGGGGCAACACCTACGAGCAGTACTTC.

The sample holds a few counts of this clone. The rearrangement joins TRBV6-5 to TRBJ2-7; D possibly corresponds to TRBD1 (5 bases). Germline V lookup: CDR1 MNHEY, CDR2 SVGAGI. This CDR3 has 13 residues. V lost 2 bases, J lost 3 bases, and 8 bases lay in between. CDR3 residues: CASSYGDSYEQYF. The DNA of the CDR3 is TGTGCCAGCAGTTACGGTGACAGCTACGAGCAGTACTTC.

The gene calls are TRBV5-1 and TRBJ1-3; 7 bases line up with TRBD1. The CDR3 consists of 16 residues. V trimming: 0 bases; J trimming: 4 bases; junction bases outside the gene matches: 7. The germline gives CDR1 SGHRS, CDR2 YFSETQ. For the CDR3, the DNA is TGCGCCAGCAGCTTGGGACAGGGAGGTGGAGGAAACACCATATATTTT. It specifies CASSLGQGGGGNTIYF.

This chain uses TRBV6-5 with TRBJ2-1; the match to TRBD2 covers 7 bases. Germline V gives CDR1 MNHEY, CDR2 SVGAGI. V dropped 8 bases and J dropped 4; count of bases not matched to a gene: 11. CDR3 length: 15 residues. CDR3 sequence (DNA): TGTGCCAGCTCTCCCTCTGGGGGGGGTTACAATGAGCAGTTCTTC. Amino acids: CASSPSGGGYNEQFF.

This chain connects TRBV2 to TRBJ1-5, with D possibly TRBD1 on 6 matching bases. Germline CDR1 reads SNHLY; CDR2 reads FYNNEI. This CDR3 comprises 15 residues. Trimming removed 0 bases from V and 6 bases from J, with 12 bases in between. This CDR3 is CASSEAHRVSQPQHF. The CDR3 bases are TGTGCCAGCAGTGAAGCGCACAGGGTGAGTCAGCCCCAGCATTTT.

This chain links TRBV7-8 with TRBJ2-7, with D possibly TRBD2 on 5 matching bases. V shed 3 bases and J shed 1 base, with 13 bases lying between them. The CDR3 runs 15 residues. Germline V gives CDR1 SGHVS, CDR2 FQNEAQ. CDR3 protein: CASSFRRSGSYEQYF. CDR3 nucleotides: TGTGCCAGCAGCTTTAGGAGGAGCGGTTCCTACGAGCAGTACTTC.

With regard to this clone: The conserved phenylalanine or tryptophan is not found at the CDR3 terminus, so this likely reflects a read error. It is unclear where the CDR3 begins or ends on the DNA, so no DNA is shown, and the CDR3 is as TCRdb lists it. V and J are TRBV11-3 and TRBJ1-2; the D call in the table, TRBD1, was not verified against the DNA. With termini counted, the CDR3 has 9 amino acids. Germline V lookup: CDR1 SGHNT, CDR2 YENEEA. This CDR3 reads CASRDIGQG.

This rearrangement joins TRBV6-2 or TRBV6-3 to TRBJ2-7, with 11 positions matching TRBD1. The CDR3 runs to 18 residues. Germline CDR1 is MNHEY and CDR2 is SVGEGT. V was clipped by 4 bases and J by 6 bases; unmatched bases: 17. The CDR3: CASSSLRTGGASWSEQYF. The CDR3 DNA follows: TGTGCCAGCAGTTCCCTTCGGACAGGGGGCGCTTCTTGGTCCGAGCAGTACTTC.

V and J are TRBV4-2 and TRBJ1-5, with D possibly matching TRBD1 (6 bases). Germline V gene data show CDR1 as LGHNA and CDR2 as YNFKEQ. The CDR3 runs 14 residues. The V end was cut by 4 bases, the J end by 4 bases, with 11 bases between. The CDR3 bases are TGTGCCAGCAGCCTCGGACAGACTAATCAGCCCCAGCATTTT. The encoded protein is CASSLGQTNQPQHF.

The chain carries TRBV7-2 and TRBJ2-7, with 7 bases that match TRBD1. Germline V CDR1 and CDR2: SGHTA, FQGNSA. The CDR3 totals 15 residues. J gave up 2 bases and V 1 base, and 5 bases lay outside the gene matches. CDR3 coding DNA: TGTGCCAGCAGCTTAGTTGAGGGGGCGACCTACGAGCAGTACTTC. This sequence encodes CASSLVEGATYEQYF.

The gene calls are TRBV7-2 and TRBJ2-3; 10 positions match TRBD2. Germline trimming cut 1 base from V and 8 bases from J; bases unmatched to any gene: 9. Germline V gives CDR1 SGHTA, CDR2 FQGNSA. The CDR3 totals 16 residues. CDR3 region: CASSLEAGGVVGTQYF. The CDR3 DNA sequence: TGTGCCAGCAGCTTAGAAGCGGGGGGGGTGGTCGGTACGCAGTATTTT. Full variable domain (outside the CDR3, taken from reference TRBV7-2 and TRBJ2-3): GAGVSQSPSNKVTEKGKDVELRCDPISGHTALYWYRQSLGQGLEFLIYFQGNSAPDKSGLPSDRFSAERTGGSVSTLTIQRTQQEDSAVYLCASSLEAGGVVGTQYFGPGTRLTVL.

The V call is TRBV29-1, the J call TRBJ2-7, with TRBD1 identical over 7 bases. The CDR3 has 12 amino acids. The junction had 9 bases not matched to a gene; V was cut back by 6 bases and J by 7 bases. Germline lookup yields CDR1 SQVTM and CDR2 ANQGSEA. CDR3 amino acids: CSVGTESYEQYF. The CDR3 DNA reads as TGCAGCGTCGGGACAGAGAGTTATGAGCAGTACTTC.

CDR3 sequence: CASSSRGYYNEQFF. The DNA of the CDR3 is TGTGCCAGCAGCTCCCGCGGCTATTACAATGAGCAGTTCTTC. The chain carries TRBV7-3 and TRBJ2-1; D is unresolved. Germline assignment: CDR1 SGHTA and CDR2 FQGTGA. The CDR3 has 14 residues. V was pared by 4 bases and J by 4 bases, with 11 bases between.

The rearrangement joins TRBV29-1 to TRBJ2-1; 9 bases match TRBD1. The ends lost 6 bases at V and 2 bases at J; junction bases unmatched: 8. The CDR3 runs to 15 residues. Germline V CDR1 and CDR2: SQVTM, ANQGSEA. The CDR3 here is CSVRTGTGTYNEQFF. DNA for the CDR3: TGCAGCGTCCGGACCGGGACAGGGACCTACAATGAGCAGTTCTTC.

This chain connects TRBV6-5 to TRBJ1-1, with D possibly TRBD1 on 5 matching bases. The V and J ends lost 5 bases and 11 bases respectively, with 15 bases between them. Germline CDR1 reads MNHEY; CDR2 reads SVGAGI. The CDR3 runs 12 residues. CDR3 sequence: CASSPRRGTAFF. In DNA, the CDR3 is TGTGCCAGCAGTCCCCGACGGGGGACGGCTTTCTTT.

This clone was observed a few times. The chain has TRBV9 and TRBJ1-1, with a tentative D call TRBD1 (5 bases). With 4 bases removed from V and 6 bases from J, the gap between germline ends came to 10 bases. Germline values: CDR1 SGDLS, CDR2 YYNGEE. The CDR3 runs to 12 residues. CDR3 nucleotides: TGTGCCAGCAGCACAAGACAGTCTGAAGCTTTCTTT. It specifies CASSTRQSEAFF.

This rearrangement joins TRBV7-2 to TRBJ1-3; 7 bases are shared with TRBD1. CDR1 SGHTA and CDR2 FQGNSA come from the germline V gene. The CDR3 totals 14 residues. V lost 2 bases and J lost 4; bases outside the gene matches: 2. As DNA, the CDR3 is TGTGCCAGCAGCTTAACAGGGGACGGAAACACCATATATTTT. It yields the protein CASSLTGDGNTIYF.